The entry below gives a single TCR beta chain sequence along with its context. Its antigen is undetermined. Some clones are missing from TCRdb's copy, which holds only in-frame ones; the method was immunoSEQ multiplex PCR. The sample has around 80,000 clones, more than 80% seen once. These data come from a study of a mutant IDH1 vaccine in newly diagnosed glioma. Study information: Patients, over weeks 1, 3, 5, 7, 11, 15, 19 and 23, received a total of eight vaccinations.

Time point: week 23, last vaccination. Vaccination comprised doses that each held 300 ug of mutant IDH1 20-mer peptide, plus topical imiquimod. The CDR3 totals 16 residues. Trimming left V 0 bases short and J 1 base short, with 10 bases between. CDR1 and CDR2 from the germline V gene are MNHEY and SVGAGI. The receptor's source is a woman aged 45 to 65 with glioma. The sample consisted of PBMCs, taken from a glioma patient whose treatment included an IDH1 peptide vaccine. This chain uses TRBV6-5 with TRBJ2-1; D call uncertain. DNA of the CDR3: TGTGCCAGCAGTTACTCTTCACAGCGTTCCTACAATGAGCAGTTCTTC. Its translation: CASSYSSQRSYNEQFF.